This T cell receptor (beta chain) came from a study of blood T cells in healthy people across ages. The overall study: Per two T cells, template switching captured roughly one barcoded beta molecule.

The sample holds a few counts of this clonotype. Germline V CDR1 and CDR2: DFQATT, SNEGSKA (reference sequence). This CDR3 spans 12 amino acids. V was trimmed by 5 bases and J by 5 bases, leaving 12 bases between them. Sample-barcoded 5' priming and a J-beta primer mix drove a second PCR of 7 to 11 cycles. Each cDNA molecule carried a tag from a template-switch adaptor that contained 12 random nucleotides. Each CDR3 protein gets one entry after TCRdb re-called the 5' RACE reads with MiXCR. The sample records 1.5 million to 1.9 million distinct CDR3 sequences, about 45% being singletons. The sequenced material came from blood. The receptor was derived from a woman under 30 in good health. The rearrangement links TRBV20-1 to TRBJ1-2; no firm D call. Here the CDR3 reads CSALRTSYGYTF. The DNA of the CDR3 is TGCAGTGCTCTTAGAACCTCGTATGGCTACACCTTC.